This TCR beta chain was found in a study of vaccination and CD4 T cells after COVID-19. Overall study: Spike peptides, overlapping and drawn from SARS-CoV-2, HCoV-NL63, HCoV-OC43 and HCoV-229E, were used to stimulate cells.

Treatment given: approximately 9-day PBMC culture with coronavirus spike peptide pools or control peptides (ViraFEST assay). Positive tests by PCR, dated March to December 2020, predated US Alpha, Beta and Delta variants. Cell culture was performed with 1.5 million to 2 million PBMCs per well in the presence of 7.5 to 10 IU/ml IL-2 and 10 ug/ml peptide pools. Both day 3 and day 7 involved replacing half of the medium with fresh IL-2 medium. The CDR3 has 13 amino acids. Germline values: CDR1 MNHNS, CDR2 SASEGT. With the Oncomine TCR Beta short-read assay, DNA from cultured CD4+ T cells was sequenced. TCRdb redid the calling of the PCR reads with MiXCR, one entry per CDR3 protein. The sample lists more than 9,000 distinct CDR3 sequences, about two fifths occurring once. Note on this clonotype: What it binds is not known. The junction departs from germline at one end; a sequencing error may be responsible.

This TCR derives from a human donor who had recovered from COVID-19. Here the sequenced sample was CD4+ T cells from blood, cultured in vitro, taken after SARS-CoV-2 vaccination. The chain is built from TRBV6-1 and TRBJ1-2, with 7 bases aligning to TRBD1. The CDR3 region has the DNA TGTGCCGGCAGTCCCACAGGGGACTATGGCTACACCTTC. It translates to CAGSPTGDYGYTF.